Reported below is one TCR beta chain. Antigen: not known. This sample was taken from a study of regulatory T cells in long-lasting Graves disease. Study-wide background: Disease was considered persistent Graves' disease after over 5 years of antithyroid drugs (with positive TSH receptor antibodies). General study points: Peripheral blood alone, not thyroid tissue, underwent study. New patients shared 950 to 1,000 public clonotypes, fewer than the 2,500 to 3,500 shared by persistent patients.

Time point given: persistent/refractory GD, antithyroid drugs over 5 years with positive TRAb. Scientists built the TCR library using RNA that was extracted from PBMCs. CDR3-region Arm-PCR and iRepertoire HTBI primers produced the TCR beta libraries. Each CDR3 protein gets one entry after TCRdb re-called the multiplex PCR reads with MiXCR. The data contain 390,000 or so distinct CDR3 sequences, 23% of them seen just once; the ten biggest clones take up around 30%. Between the trimmed V and J ends, which lost 3 bases and 1 base, there was a span of 13 bases. The length of the CDR3 is 15 residues. Germline CDR1 SGHAT, CDR2 FQNNGV.

The sequence was collected from a woman aged 40 to 50 with Graves disease. The V and J genes are TRBV11-2 and TRBJ2-7; the D is unclear. The specimen was peripheral blood mononuclear cells (PBMCs), collected when the disease was refractory, from a patient treated with antithyroid drugs. CDR3 sequence: CASSFRPDLSYEQYF. As DNA, the CDR3 is TGTGCCAGCAGCTTCCGACCGGACCTGTCCTACGAGCAGTACTTC.